One sample yielded the 19 T cell receptor beta chains listed below, sequenced in a study of T cells in Graves' hyperthyroidism and ophthalmopathy. Researchers amplified the TCR beta CDR3 regions from RNA transcripts. HTBI primers were employed in a first-round RT-PCR of the TCR CDR3. TCRdb processed the multiplex PCR reads anew with MiXCR; each CDR3 protein has one entry. The sample lists roughly 200,000 distinct CDR3 sequences, approximately 16% occurring once. Sequenced: blood. Every receptor here comes from a man aged 35 to 55 with Graves' hyperthyroidism.

This clonotype was observed many times. This chain connects TRBV4-2 to TRBJ2-7; no clear D. CDR3 length: 15 residues. In germline, CDR1 is LGHNA, CDR2 YNFKEQ. V was trimmed by 1 base and J by 2 bases, leaving 12 bases between them. The CDR3 DNA reads TGTGCCAGCAGCCAAGCGGTCGGAGTGACCTACGAGCAGTACTTC. Residues: CASSQAVGVTYEQYF.

A few counts support this clonotype. The chain has TRBV6-1 and TRBJ1-2, with D possibly matching TRBD1 (6 bases). The CDR3 has 15 amino acids. CDR1 and CDR2 (germline): MNHNS, SASEGT. Trimming removed 5 bases from V and 4 bases from J, with 17 bases in between. CDR3 protein: CASSYTQGSVYGYTF. Here the CDR3 DNA reads TGTGCCAGCAGTTACACGCAGGGGAGCGTCTATGGCTACACCTTC.

The V call is TRBV7-2, the J call TRBJ2-1; 9 positions match TRBD2. The germline CDR1 and CDR2 sequences are SGHTA and FQGNSA. The CDR3 totals 13 residues. The V gene end was trimmed by 3 bases and the J gene end by 10 bases; junction bases not matched to a gene: 4. Here the CDR3 DNA reads TGTGCCAGCAGCTTTAGCGGGGGAGAAGAGCAGTTCTTC. This sequence encodes CASSFSGGEEQFF. Combining the CDR3 with reference TRBV7-2 and TRBJ2-1 gives the whole variable domain GAGVSQSPSNKVTEKGKDVELRCDPISGHTALYWYRQSLGQGLEFLIYFQGNSAPDKSGLPSDRFSAERTGGSVSTLTIQRTQQEDSAVYLCASSFSGGEEQFFGPGTRLTVL.

This clonotype was seen ten or more times. J is TRBJ2-7 and V is TRBV20-1; TRBD2 matches at 8 bases. The CDR3 sequence is 16 residues long. The ends lost 0 bases at V and 6 bases at J; junction bases unmatched: 13. In germline, CDR1 is DFQATT, CDR2 SNEGSKA (reference sequence). The CDR3 loop is CSARDGIKRGRREQYF. The DNA for the CDR3 is TGCAGTGCTAGAGATGGCATTAAGCGGGGGAGGCGCGAGCAGTACTTC.

This clonotype was detected ten times or more. The chain couples TRBV7-2 to TRBJ2-3, with 8 positions matching TRBD1. This CDR3 is built from 15 residues. Germline CDR1 SGHTA, CDR2 FQGNSA. J lost 0 bases, V lost 4 bases, and 3 bases had no gene match. The CDR3 DNA reads TGTGCCAGCAGCTCAGGGGGCACCAGCACAGATACGCAGTATTTT. Protein sequence: CASSSGGTSTDTQYF. Variable domain in full (rest from reference TRBV7-2 and TRBJ2-3): GAGVSQSPSNKVTEKGKDVELRCDPISGHTALYWYRQSLGQGLEFLIYFQGNSAPDKSGLPSDRFSAERTGGSVSTLTIQRTQQEDSAVYLCASSSGGTSTDTQYFGPGTRLTVL.

This clonotype was seen repeatedly, ten times or more. The rearrangement joins TRBV7-6 to TRBJ2-7; 10 positions match TRBD1. After removal of 0 bases from V and 6 bases from J, the junction contained 8 bases not matched to a gene. Looked up from germline, CDR1 is SGHVS and CDR2 is FNYEAQ. CDR3 length: 16 residues. This chain's CDR3 is CASSLAPETGGREQYF. In DNA form, the CDR3 reads TGTGCCAGCAGCTTAGCTCCTGAGACAGGGGGCCGCGAGCAGTACTTC.

A word on this clonotype: Given a much more abundant clone one base away, this may be a read error. The chain employs TRBV10-3 and TRBJ2-2; 9 bases align to TRBD1. Germline loops: CDR1 ENHRY, CDR2 SYGVKD. The CDR3 extends over 13 amino acids. CDR3 sequence reads: CALGTGNTGGLFF. DNA for the CDR3: TGTGCACTAGGGACAGGGAACACCGGGGGGCTGTTTTTT.

This clonotype was picked up many times. V usage is TRBV12-3 or TRBV12-4 and J usage is TRBJ1-5; tentatively, D is TRBD1 (5 bases). V was trimmed by 4 bases and J by 3 bases, leaving 10 bases between them. This CDR3 contains 14 residues. The CDR3 loop reads CASSYDRPNQPQHF. The CDR3 nucleotides read TGTGCCAGCAGTTATGACAGACCCAATCAGCCCCAGCATTTT.

This clonotype was seen more than once but under ten times. The chain links TRBV7-9 to TRBJ2-3; 14 bases match TRBD2. V gave up 5 bases and J gave up 2 bases; unmatched junction bases: 3. The CDR3 is made up of 16 amino acids. From germline, CDR1 is SEHNR and CDR2 FQNEAQ (reference sequence). Here the CDR3 DNA reads TGTGCCAGCAGCCGACTAGCGGGGGGGCACACAGATACGCAGTATTTT. Translated: CASSRLAGGHTDTQYF.

This clonotype has a count of ten or more. V usage is TRBV7-2 and J usage is TRBJ2-7, with D tentatively TRBD1 (5 bases). This CDR3 comprises 12 residues. With 3 bases removed from V and 6 bases from J, the gap between germline ends came to 9 bases. Germline V gene sequence: CDR1 SGHTA, CDR2 FQGNSA. The CDR3 coding sequence is TGTGCCAGCAGCTTCACAGGCTTCGAGCAGTACTTC. Protein product: CASSFTGFEQYF.

This clonotype was counted ten times or more. The genes are TRBV28 and TRBJ2-7; the match to TRBD1 covers 9 bases. This CDR3 spans 14 amino acids. Trimming took 4 bases from V and 6 from J; bases not matched to a gene: 7. The V gene's germline CDR1 is MDHEN and CDR2 SYDVKM. The CDR3 protein is CASSSGQGSREQYF. As DNA, the CDR3 is TGTGCCAGCAGTTCGGGACAGGGATCGCGCGAGCAGTACTTC.

The rearrangement joins TRBV12-5 to TRBJ2-1, with a possible D match to TRBD1 (6 bases). The CDR3 is made up of 13 amino acids. In germline, CDR1 is LGHNT, CDR2 FRNRAP. V was pared by 6 bases and J by 4 bases, with 10 bases between. The CDR3 region is CASGTDSYNEQFF. The CDR3 DNA reads as TGTGCTAGTGGCACGGACAGTTACAATGAGCAGTTCTTC. Full variable domain (outside the CDR3, taken from reference TRBV12-5 and TRBJ2-1): DARVTQTPRHKVTEMGQEVTMRCQPILGHNTVFWYRQTMMQGLELLAYFRNRAPLDDSGMPKDRFSAEMPDATLATLKIQPSEPRDSAVYFCASGTDSYNEQFFGPGTRLTVL.

This clonotype was recorded many times. The chain has TRBV12-3 or TRBV12-4 and TRBJ2-3, with unresolved D. CDR3 size: 13 residues. V was shortened by 8 bases and J by 0 bases, with 9 bases between the two germline ends. The CDR3, as DNA: TGTGCCAGCTCGGGTACTAGCACAGATACGCAGTATTTT. The encoded protein is CASSGTSTDTQYF.

This clonotype was found once. This chain links TRBV3-1 with TRBJ1-1; 8 nucleotides line up with TRBD1. Looked up from germline, CDR1 is LGHDT and CDR2 is YNNKEL (reference sequence). After removal of 3 bases from V and 8 bases from J, the junction contained 2 bases not matched to a gene. The CDR3 extends over 12 amino acids. The CDR3 protein is CASSQRTGEAFF. The CDR3 DNA reads TGTGCCAGCAGCCAGAGGACAGGGGAAGCTTTCTTT.

This clonotype was found many times. CDR3 bases: TGCAGTGCTAGACGGAATTCCTATAATTCACCCCTCCACTTT. Translating gives CSARRNSYNSPLHF. J is TRBJ1-6 and V is TRBV20-1; D uncertain. CDR1 and CDR2 from the germline V gene are DFQATT and SNEGSKA (reference sequence). Trimming stripped 2 bases from V and 1 base from J, with 6 bases between. CDR3 length: 14 residues.

This clonotype showed up just a few times. This chain links TRBV28 with TRBJ2-7, with 12 bases aligning to TRBD1. The CDR3 has 14 residues. Germline trimming cut 6 bases from V and 3 bases from J; bases unmatched to any gene: 3. Germline CDR1 and CDR2: MDHEN and SYDVKM. The CDR3 loop reads CASRGTGGIYEQYF. The CDR3 coding sequence is TGTGCCAGCAGAGGGACAGGGGGCATCTACGAGCAGTACTTC.

This clonotype occurred a few times. The CDR3 loop is CSASHSGTGSYEQYF. CDR3 in DNA: TGCAGTGCTAGCCATAGCGGGACTGGCTCCTACGAGCAGTACTTC. The chain recombines TRBV20-1 with TRBJ2-7; TRBD2 matches at 8 bases. The germline CDR1 and CDR2 sequences are DFQATT and SNEGSKA (reference sequence). Trimming took 3 bases from V and 0 from J; bases not matched to a gene: 7. The CDR3 covers 15 residues.

This clonotype was detected ten times or more. One end of the junction does not line up with germline, which may come from a read error. The genes are TRBV6-1 and TRBJ2-7; either TRBD1 or TRBD2 may fit D (7 bases each). CDR1 and CDR2 (germline): MNHNS, SASEGT. The CDR3 is made up of 15 amino acids. CDR3 sequence: CASSQAGGGLSEQYF. CDR3 DNA sequence: TGTGCCAGCAGTCAAGCAGGGGGGGGTTTGAGCGAGCAGTACTTC.

There are a few counts of this clonotype. This chain uses TRBV12-3 or TRBV12-4 with TRBJ2-3; 8 bases fit TRBD1. The V and J ends lost 4 bases and 6 bases, in that order; junction bases with no gene match: 12. This CDR3 spans 16 amino acids. Here the CDR3 reads CASSSMAGGFQDTQYF. The CDR3 nucleotides read TGTGCCAGCAGTTCCATGGCAGGGGGCTTTCAGGATACGCAGTATTTT.